Sequencing of this TCR beta chain was carried out in a study of blood T cell repertoires in COVID-19. The method was immunoSEQ multiplex PCR; TCRdb's version includes in-frame clones alone and lacks a portion of them. The sample carries about 30,000 clones, roughly nine tenths recorded once. V was shortened by 7 bases and J by 3 bases, with 16 bases between the two germline ends. Per the germline V gene, CDR1 is SGHTA and CDR2 is FQGNSA. This CDR3 has 14 amino acids. Sequenced sample: peripheral blood. J is TRBJ2-7 and V is TRBV7-2; tentative D call: TRBD2 (5 bases). This receptor was obtained from a human donor with active COVID-19. The donor label of this sample is uncertain. CDR3 loop: CASTRTAGVYEQYF. The CDR3 coding sequence is TGTGCCAGCACCCGGACGGCCGGGGTCTACGAGCAGTACTTC. Using reference TRBV7-2 and TRBJ2-7 for the parts outside the CDR3, the full variable domain is GAGVSQSPSNKVTEKGKDVELRCDPISGHTALYWYRQSLGQGLEFLIYFQGNSAPDKSGLPSDRFSAERTGGSVSTLTIQRTQQEDSAVYLCASTRTAGVYEQYFGPGTRLTVT.